The clone carrying this T cell receptor beta chain has only one observation. This specimen comes from a study of CD4+ T cells in melanoma. The CDR3 covers 15 residues. The germline V gene encodes CDR1 SNHLY and CDR2 FYNNEI. The germline V and J ends were trimmed by 5 bases and 3 bases, with 14 bases remaining between them. Profiled with immunoSEQ multiplex PCR; TCRdb holds only in-frame clones, not every one. The sample contains around 100,000 clones, around 93% of which appear only once. The sequence derives from a human donor with melanoma. Sequencing was done on a sample of peripheral blood. The V and J genes are TRBV2 and TRBJ2-4; D could derive from TRBD1 or TRBD2 (6 bases each). The CDR3 DNA reads as TGTGCCAGCAGTCGGCCCGGAGGGGGCAAAAACATTCAGTACTTC. It is translated as CASSRPGGGKNIQYF.